This T cell receptor beta chain is from a study of cytomegalovirus exposure and HLA in healthy donors. Study-wide results and caveats: Researchers counted about 150 TCR beta chains as cytomegalovirus-associated.

The PCR contained 60 Vbeta and 13 Jbeta primers. Only in-frame clones appear in the TCRdb table, and some are missing; sequencing was by immunoSEQ multiplex PCR. The data show fewer than 95,000 clones, with around 78% seen just once and 0.55% to 0.65% held by the top ten. In its sample, this clone was seen once. Antigen specificity is unknown. V shed 1 base and J 4 bases; nucleotides not matched to a gene: 11. This CDR3 is built from 17 residues. Germline V gene sequence: CDR1 SGDLS, CDR2 YYNGEE. The chain carries TRBV9 and TRBJ2-5, with 9 nucleotides matching TRBD2. The sequence was collected from a man aged 30-40 years in good health and CMV-seronegative. The sequenced sample consisted of PBMCs. This chain's CDR3 is CASSVRSAGGPGETQYF. CDR3 nucleotide sequence: TGTGCCAGCAGCGTAAGGTCGGCGGGAGGGCCAGGAGAGACCCAGTACTTC.